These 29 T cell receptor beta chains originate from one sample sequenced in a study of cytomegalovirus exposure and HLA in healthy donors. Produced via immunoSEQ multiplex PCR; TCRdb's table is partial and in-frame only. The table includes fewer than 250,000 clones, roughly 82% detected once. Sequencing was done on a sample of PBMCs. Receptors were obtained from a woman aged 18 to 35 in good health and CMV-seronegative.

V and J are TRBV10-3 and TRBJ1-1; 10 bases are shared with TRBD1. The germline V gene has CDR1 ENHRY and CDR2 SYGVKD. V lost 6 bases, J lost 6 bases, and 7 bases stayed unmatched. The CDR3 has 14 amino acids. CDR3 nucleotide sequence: TGTGCCATCAGCCAGGACAGGGGGTTTGCTGAAGCTTTCTTT. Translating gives CAISQDRGFAEAFF.

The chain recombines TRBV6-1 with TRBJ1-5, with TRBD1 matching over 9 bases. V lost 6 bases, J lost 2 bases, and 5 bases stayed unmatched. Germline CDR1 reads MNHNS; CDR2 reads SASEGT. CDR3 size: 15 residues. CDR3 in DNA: TGTGCCAGCAGCCCGACAGGGGGTGGCAATCAGCCCCAGCATTTT. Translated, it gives CASSPTGGGNQPQHF.

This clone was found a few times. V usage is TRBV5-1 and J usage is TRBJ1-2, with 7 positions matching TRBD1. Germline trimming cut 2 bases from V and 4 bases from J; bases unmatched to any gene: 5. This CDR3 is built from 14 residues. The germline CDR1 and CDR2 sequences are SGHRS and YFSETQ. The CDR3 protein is CASSFETGFYGYTF. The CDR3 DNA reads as TGCGCCAGCAGCTTCGAGACAGGGTTCTATGGCTACACCTTC. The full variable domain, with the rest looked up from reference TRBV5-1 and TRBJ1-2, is KAGVTQTPRYLIKTRGQQVTLSCSPISGHRSVSWYQQTPGQGLQFLFEYFSETQRNKGNFPGRFSGRQFSNSRSEMNVSTLELGDSALYLCASSFETGFYGYTFGSGTRLTVV.

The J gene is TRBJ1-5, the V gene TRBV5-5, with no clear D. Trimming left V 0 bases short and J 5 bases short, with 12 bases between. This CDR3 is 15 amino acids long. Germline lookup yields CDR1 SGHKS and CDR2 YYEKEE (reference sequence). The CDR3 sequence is CASSLDGLSDQPQHF. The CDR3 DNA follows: TGTGCCAGCAGCTTGGACGGATTGAGCGATCAGCCCCAGCATTTT.

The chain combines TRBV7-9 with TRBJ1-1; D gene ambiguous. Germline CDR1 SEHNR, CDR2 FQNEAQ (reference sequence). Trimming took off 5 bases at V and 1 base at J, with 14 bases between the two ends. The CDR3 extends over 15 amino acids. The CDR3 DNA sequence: TGTGCCAGCAGCCCCCCCCTCCGAGGGAACACTGAAGCTTTCTTT. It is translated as CASSPPLRGNTEAFF.

This chain's CDR3 is CASSTRFGYSNQPQHF. Written as DNA, the CDR3 is TGTGCCAGTAGTACCCGTTTCGGGTATAGCAATCAGCCCCAGCATTTT. The rearrangement uses TRBV19 and TRBJ1-5; D uncertain. Trimming removed 4 bases from V and 0 bases from J, with 13 bases in between. The CDR3 has 16 amino acids. Germline V gives CDR1 LNHDA, CDR2 SQIVND (reference sequence).

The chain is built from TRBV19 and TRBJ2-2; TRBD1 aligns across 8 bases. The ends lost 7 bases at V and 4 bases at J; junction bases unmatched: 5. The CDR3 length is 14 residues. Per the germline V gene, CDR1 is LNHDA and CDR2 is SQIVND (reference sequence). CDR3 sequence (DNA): TGTGCCAGTATTGACAGGGGCCGCACCGGGGAGCTGTTTTTT. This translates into CASIDRGRTGELFF. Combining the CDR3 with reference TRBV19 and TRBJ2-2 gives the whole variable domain DGGITQSPKYLFRKEGQNVTLSCEQNLNHDAMYWYRQDPGQGLRLIYYSQIVNDFQKGDIAEGYSVSREKKESFPLTVTSAQKNPTAFYLCASIDRGRTGELFFGEGSRLTVL.

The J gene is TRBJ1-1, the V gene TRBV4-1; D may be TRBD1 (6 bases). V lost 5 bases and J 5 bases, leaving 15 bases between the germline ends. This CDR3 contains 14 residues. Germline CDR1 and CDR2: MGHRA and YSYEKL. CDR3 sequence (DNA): TGCGCCAGCAGCTCAAAGATACAGGGAACTGAAGCTTTCTTT. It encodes CASSSKIQGTEAFF.

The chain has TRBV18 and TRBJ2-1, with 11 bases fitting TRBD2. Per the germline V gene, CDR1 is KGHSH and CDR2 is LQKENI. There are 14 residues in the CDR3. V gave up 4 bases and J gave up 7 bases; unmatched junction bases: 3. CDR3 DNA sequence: TGTGCCAGCTCACGCACTAGCGGGAGTAATGAGCAGTTCTTC. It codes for CASSRTSGSNEQFF.

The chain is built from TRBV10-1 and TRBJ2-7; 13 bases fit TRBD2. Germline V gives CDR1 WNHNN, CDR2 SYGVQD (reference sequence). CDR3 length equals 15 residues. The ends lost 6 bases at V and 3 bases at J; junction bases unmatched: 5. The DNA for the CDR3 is TGCGCCAGCAGCATGGGACTAGCGGGGATCTACGAGCAGTACTTC. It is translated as CASSMGLAGIYEQYF.

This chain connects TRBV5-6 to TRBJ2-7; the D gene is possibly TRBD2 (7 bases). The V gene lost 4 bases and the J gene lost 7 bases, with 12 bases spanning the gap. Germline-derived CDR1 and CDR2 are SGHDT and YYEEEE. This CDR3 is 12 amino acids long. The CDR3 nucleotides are TGTGCCAGCAGCCGTGCGGGGGCAGAGCAGTACTTC. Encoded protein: CASSRAGAEQYF.

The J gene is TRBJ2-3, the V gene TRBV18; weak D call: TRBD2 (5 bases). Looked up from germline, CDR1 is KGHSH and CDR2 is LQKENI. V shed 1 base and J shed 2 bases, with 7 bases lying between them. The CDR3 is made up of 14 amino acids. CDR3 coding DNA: TGTGCCAGCTCACCACTAGCGATCACAGATACGCAGTATTTT. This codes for CASSPLAITDTQYF.

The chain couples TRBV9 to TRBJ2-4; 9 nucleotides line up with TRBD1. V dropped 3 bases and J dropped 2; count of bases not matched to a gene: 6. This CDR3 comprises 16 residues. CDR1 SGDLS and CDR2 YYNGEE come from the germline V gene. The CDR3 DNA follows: TGTGCCAGCAGCGCCTATACAGGGGGCTCCAAAAACATTCAGTACTTC. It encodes CASSAYTGGSKNIQYF.

CDR3: CAWSGQINSPLHF. The DNA for the CDR3 is TGTGCCTGGAGTGGACAGATTAATTCACCCCTCCACTTT. The chain combines TRBV30 with TRBJ1-6, with a tentative D call TRBD1 (5 bases). Germline loops: CDR1 GTSNPN, CDR2 SVGIG (reference sequence). The CDR3 is made up of 13 amino acids. The V end lost 1 base, the J end lost 6 bases, and 7 bases lay between the germline ends.

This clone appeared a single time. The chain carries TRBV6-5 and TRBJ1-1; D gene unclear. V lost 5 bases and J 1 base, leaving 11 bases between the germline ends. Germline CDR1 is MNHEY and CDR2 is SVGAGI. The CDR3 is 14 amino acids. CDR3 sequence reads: CASSRGLKNTEAFF. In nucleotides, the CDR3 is TGTGCCAGCAGTCGCGGGCTCAAGAACACTGAAGCTTTCTTT.

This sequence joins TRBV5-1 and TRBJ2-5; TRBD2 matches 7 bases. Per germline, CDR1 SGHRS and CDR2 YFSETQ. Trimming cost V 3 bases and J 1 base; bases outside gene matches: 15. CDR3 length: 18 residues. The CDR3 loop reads CASSSNFGTSSGQETQYF. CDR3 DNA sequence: TGCGCCAGCAGCTCCAACTTTGGTACTTCTAGCGGCCAAGAGACCCAGTACTTC.

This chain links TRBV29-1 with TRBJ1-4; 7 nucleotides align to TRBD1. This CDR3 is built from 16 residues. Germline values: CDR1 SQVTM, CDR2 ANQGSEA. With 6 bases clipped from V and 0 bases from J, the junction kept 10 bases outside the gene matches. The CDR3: CSVKGQLIATNEKLFF. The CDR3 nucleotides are TGCAGCGTGAAGGGACAGCTAATTGCAACTAATGAAAAACTGTTTTTT.

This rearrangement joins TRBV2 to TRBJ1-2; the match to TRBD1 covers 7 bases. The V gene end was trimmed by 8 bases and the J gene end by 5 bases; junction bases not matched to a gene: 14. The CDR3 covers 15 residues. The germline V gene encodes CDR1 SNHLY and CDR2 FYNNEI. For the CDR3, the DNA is TGTGCCAGCGTACGGGCCCCGGGACAGAAATATGGCTACACCTTC. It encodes CASVRAPGQKYGYTF. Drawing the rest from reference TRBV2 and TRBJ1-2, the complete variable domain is EPEVTQTPSHQVTQMGQEVILRCVPISNHLYFYWYRQILGQKVEFLVSFYNNEISEKSEIFDDQFSVERPDGSNFTLKIRSTKLEDSAMYFCASVRAPGQKYGYTFGSGTRLTVV.

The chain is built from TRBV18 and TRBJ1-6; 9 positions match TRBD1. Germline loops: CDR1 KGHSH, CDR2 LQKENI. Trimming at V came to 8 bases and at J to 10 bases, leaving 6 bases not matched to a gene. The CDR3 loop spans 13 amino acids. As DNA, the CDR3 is TGTGCCAGCACCGGACAGGGGAGCTCACCCCTCCACTTT. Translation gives CASTGQGSSPLHF.

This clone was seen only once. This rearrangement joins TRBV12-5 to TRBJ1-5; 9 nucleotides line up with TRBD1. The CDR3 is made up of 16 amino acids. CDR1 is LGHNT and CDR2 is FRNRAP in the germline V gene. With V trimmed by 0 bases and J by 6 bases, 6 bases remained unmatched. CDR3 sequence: CASGLVLGTGFQPQHF. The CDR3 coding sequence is TGTGCTAGTGGTTTGGTACTGGGGACAGGGTTTCAGCCCCAGCATTTT.

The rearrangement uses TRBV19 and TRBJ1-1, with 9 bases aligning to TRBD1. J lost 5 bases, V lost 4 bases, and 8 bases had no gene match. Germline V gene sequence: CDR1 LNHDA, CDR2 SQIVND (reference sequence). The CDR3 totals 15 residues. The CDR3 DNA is TGTGCCAGTAGTAACTCCAACAGGGGGCGTACTGAAGCTTTCTTT. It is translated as CASSNSNRGRTEAFF.

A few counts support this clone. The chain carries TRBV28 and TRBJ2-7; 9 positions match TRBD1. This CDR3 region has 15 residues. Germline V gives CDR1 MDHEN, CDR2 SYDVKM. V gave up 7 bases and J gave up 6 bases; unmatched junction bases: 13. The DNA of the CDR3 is TGTGCCAGCACGTCCCGCGGGACAGGGTATCTCGAGCAGTACTTC. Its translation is CASTSRGTGYLEQYF.

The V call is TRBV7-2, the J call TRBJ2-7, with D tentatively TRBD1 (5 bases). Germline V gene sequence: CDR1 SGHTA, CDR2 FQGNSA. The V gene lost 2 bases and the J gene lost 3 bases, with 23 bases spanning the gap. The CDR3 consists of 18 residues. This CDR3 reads CASSLQKGGATNNYEQYF. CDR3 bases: TGTGCCAGCAGCTTACAAAAGGGTGGGGCCACCAATAACTACGAGCAGTACTTC.

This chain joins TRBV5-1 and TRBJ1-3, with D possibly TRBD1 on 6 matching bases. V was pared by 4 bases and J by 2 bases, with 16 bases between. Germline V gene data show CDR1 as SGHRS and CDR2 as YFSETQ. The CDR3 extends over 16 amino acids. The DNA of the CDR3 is TGCGCCAGCAGCGCACATCAACAGGGTGCTGGAAACACCATATATTTT. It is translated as CASSAHQQGAGNTIYF.

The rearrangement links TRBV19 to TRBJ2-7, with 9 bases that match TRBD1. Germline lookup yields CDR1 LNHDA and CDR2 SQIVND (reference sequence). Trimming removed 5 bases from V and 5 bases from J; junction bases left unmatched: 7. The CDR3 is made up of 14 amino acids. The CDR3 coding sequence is TGTGCCAGTAGTCCGACAGGGGGGTTAAACGAGCAGTACTTC. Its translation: CASSPTGGLNEQYF.

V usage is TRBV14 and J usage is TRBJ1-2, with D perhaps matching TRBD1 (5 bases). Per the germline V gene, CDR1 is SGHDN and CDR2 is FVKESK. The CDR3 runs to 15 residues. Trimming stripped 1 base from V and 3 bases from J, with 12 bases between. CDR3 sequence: CASSQVGHLDYGYTF. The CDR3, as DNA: TGTGCCAGCAGCCAAGTGGGGCACCTCGACTATGGCTACACCTTC. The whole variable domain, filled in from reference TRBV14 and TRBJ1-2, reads EAGVTQFPSHSVIEKGQTVTLRCDPISGHDNLYWYRRVMGKEIKFLLHFVKESKQDESGMPNNRFLAERTGGTYSTLKVQPAELEDSGVYFCASSQVGHLDYGYTFGSGTRLTVV.

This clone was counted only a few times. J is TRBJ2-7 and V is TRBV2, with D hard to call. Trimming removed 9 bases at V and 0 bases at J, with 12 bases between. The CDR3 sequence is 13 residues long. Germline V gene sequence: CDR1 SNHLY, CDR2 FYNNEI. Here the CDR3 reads CARRMRNSYEQYF. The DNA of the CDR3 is TGTGCCAGGAGAATGAGGAACTCCTACGAGCAGTACTTC.

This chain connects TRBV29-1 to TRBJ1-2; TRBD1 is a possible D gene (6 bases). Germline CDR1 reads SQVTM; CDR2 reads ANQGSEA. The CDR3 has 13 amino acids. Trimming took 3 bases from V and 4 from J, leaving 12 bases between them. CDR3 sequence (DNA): TGCAGCGTTGAGACAGGACAGAGCTATGGCTACACCTTC. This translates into CSVETGQSYGYTF.

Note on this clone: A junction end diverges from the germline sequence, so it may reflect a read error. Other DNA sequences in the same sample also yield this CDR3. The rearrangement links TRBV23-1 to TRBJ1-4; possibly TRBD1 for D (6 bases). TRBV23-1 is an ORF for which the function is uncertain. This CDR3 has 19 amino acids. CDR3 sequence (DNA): TGCGCCAGCAGTCAATCAGGGGGAGGGGACCACCAGGCTAATGAAAAATTGTTTTTT. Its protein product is CASSQSGGGDHQANEKLFF.